This T cell receptor (beta chain) was retrieved from a study of shared clonotypes between healthy human individuals. Study context: Three plates were used per donor for CD4 naive, three for CD4 memory, two for CD8 naive and one for CD8 memory.

A word on this clone: Antigen specificity is unknown.

Data came from immunoSEQ multiplex PCR; TCRdb stores just in-frame clones and leaves some out. The sample has a few million clones; about nine tenths are singletons. Whole-study findings and limits: Compared with memory subsets, naive subsets generally had larger estimated richness.

Sequenced input: naive CD4+ T cells from PBMCs. Stated subset: CD45RA+ positively selected. The origin of this receptor is a man aged 18-30 years in good health. Some clones in this sample may be carry-over from other donors' samples.

CDR3 bases: TGCGCCAGCAGCCAAGATACCCTAAGGACTAGCGGCCTCACAGATACGCAGTATTTT. Protein product: CASSQDTLRTSGLTDTQYF. The chain combines TRBV4-1 with TRBJ2-3; 10 bases line up with TRBD2. After removal of 0 bases from V and 2 bases from J, the junction contained 11 bases not matched to a gene. Germline CDR1 MGHRA, CDR2 YSYEKL. This CDR3 spans 19 amino acids.